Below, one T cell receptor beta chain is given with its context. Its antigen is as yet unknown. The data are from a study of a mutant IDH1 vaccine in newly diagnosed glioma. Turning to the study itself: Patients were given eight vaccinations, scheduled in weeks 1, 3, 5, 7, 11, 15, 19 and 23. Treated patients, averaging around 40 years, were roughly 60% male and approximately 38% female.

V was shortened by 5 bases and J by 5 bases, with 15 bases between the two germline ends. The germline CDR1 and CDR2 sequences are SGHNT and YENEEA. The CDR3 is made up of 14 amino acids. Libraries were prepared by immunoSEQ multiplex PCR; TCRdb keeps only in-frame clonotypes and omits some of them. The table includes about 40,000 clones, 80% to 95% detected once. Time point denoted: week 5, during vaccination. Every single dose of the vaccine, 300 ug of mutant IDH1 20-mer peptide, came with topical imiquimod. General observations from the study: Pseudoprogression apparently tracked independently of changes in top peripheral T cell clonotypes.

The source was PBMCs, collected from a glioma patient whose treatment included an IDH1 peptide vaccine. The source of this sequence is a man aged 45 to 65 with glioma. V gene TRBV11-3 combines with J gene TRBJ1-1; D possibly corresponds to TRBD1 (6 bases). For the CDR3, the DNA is TGTGCCAGCAGCCCGACCAGTCAGGGGACTGAAGCTTTCTTT. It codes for CASSPTSQGTEAFF.